These 14 T cell receptor beta chains were all obtained from the same sample, sequenced in a study of cytomegalovirus exposure and HLA in healthy donors. In the PCR, 60 Vbeta and 13 Jbeta primers were used. Assay used: immunoSEQ multiplex PCR; TCRdb lists only in-frame clones, some missing. The table has more than 80,000 clones, over 75% seen once. Sequencing was carried out using PBMCs. Every receptor here comes from a man aged 55-75 years in good health and CMV-seronegative.

This sequence joins TRBV30 and TRBJ1-2; possibly TRBD1 for D (5 bases). There are 14 residues in the CDR3. V lost 2 bases to trimming and J lost 4 bases, with 14 bases between them. Germline assignment: CDR1 GTSNPN and CDR2 SVGIG (reference sequence). Here the CDR3 reads CAWSYSGGAYGYTF. The CDR3, as DNA: TGTGCCTGGAGTTACTCGGGAGGGGCCTATGGCTACACCTTC.

V gene TRBV5-1 combines with J gene TRBJ2-6; the match to TRBD2 covers 8 bases. This CDR3 contains 19 residues. V was pared by 0 bases and J by 3 bases, with 11 bases of the junction left unmatched. Germline V lookup: CDR1 SGHRS, CDR2 YFSETQ. For the CDR3, the DNA is TGCGCCAGCAGCTTGGAGCCCCCGGGGGGGCTGGGTGGGGCCAACGTCCTGACTTTC. Protein sequence: CASSLEPPGGLGGANVLTF. Full variable domain (missing parts from reference TRBV5-1 and TRBJ2-6): KAGVTQTPRYLIKTRGQQVTLSCSPISGHRSVSWYQQTPGQGLQFLFEYFSETQRNKGNFPGRFSGRQFSNSRSEMNVSTLELGDSALYLCASSLEPPGGLGGANVLTFGAGSRLTVL.

The V gene is TRBV7-3, the J gene TRBJ2-2, with TRBD2 identical over 8 bases. The CDR3 spans 16 residues. V was pared by 2 bases and J by 4 bases, with 6 bases of the junction left unmatched. Germline-derived CDR1 and CDR2 are SGHTA and FQGTGA. This chain's CDR3 is CASSLFGGAPTGELFF. The CDR3 DNA is TGTGCCAGCAGCTTATTCGGGGGGGCCCCCACCGGGGAGCTGTTTTTT.

The V and J genes are TRBV19 and TRBJ1-5; D uncertain. CDR1 is LNHDA and CDR2 is SQIVND in the germline V gene (reference sequence). The germline V and J ends were trimmed by 2 bases and 1 base, with 6 bases remaining between them. The CDR3 is made up of 14 amino acids. The CDR3 nucleotides are TGTGCCAGTAGTATAAGCCGGAGCAATCAGCCCCAGCATTTT. Translating it yields CASSISRSNQPQHF.

V and J are TRBV5-4 and TRBJ2-7; 7 bases agree with TRBD1. Trimming cost V 2 bases and J 6 bases; bases outside gene matches: 11. The CDR3 covers 15 residues. Germline CDR1 is SGHNT and CDR2 is YYREEE (reference sequence). CDR3 DNA sequence: TGTGCCAGCAGCTTTGGACAGGCTGCCTGGGTCGAGCAGTACGTC. Its protein is CASSFGQAAWVEQYV.

J is TRBJ2-1 and V is TRBV7-9, with a tentative D call TRBD1 (5 bases). This CDR3 is 14 amino acids long. V was clipped by 1 base and J by 9 bases, with 13 bases between them. Germline V gene lookup returns CDR1 SEHNR and CDR2 FQNEAQ (reference sequence). CDR3 loop: CASSLEPGRVEQFF. The CDR3 DNA follows: TGTGCCAGCAGCTTAGAACCCGGCAGGGTTGAGCAGTTCTTC.

J is TRBJ2-3 and V is TRBV2; D perhaps matches TRBD1 (7 bases). Germline assignment: CDR1 SNHLY and CDR2 FYNNEI. The CDR3 spans 16 residues. Trimming removed 4 bases at V and 1 base at J, with 15 bases between. The CDR3 spells CASSARGRGGTDTQYF. DNA of the CDR3: TGTGCCAGCAGTGCAAGGGGCAGGGGGGGCACAGATACGCAGTATTTT.

This rearrangement joins TRBV6-5 to TRBJ2-1; D is ambiguous. Germline V lookup: CDR1 MNHEY, CDR2 SVGAGI. The CDR3 length is 14 residues. V dropped 6 bases and J dropped 9 bases, with 18 bases sitting between them. The CDR3 DNA reads TGTGCCAGCAGCCCCTTTCGGTCTACGGTTGAGCAGTTCTTC. It specifies CASSPFRSTVEQFF.

This clone was recorded a few times. This chain links TRBV29-1 with TRBJ2-3, with TRBD2 matching over 7 bases. Looked up from germline, CDR1 is SQVTM and CDR2 is ANQGSEA. CDR3 size: 15 residues. V lost 6 bases and J lost 1; bases outside the gene matches: 10. The CDR3 sequence is CSVEGYAGGTDTQYF. CDR3 nucleotides: TGCAGCGTGGAGGGGTATGCGGGAGGCACAGATACGCAGTATTTT.

The genes are TRBV6-6 and TRBJ2-7, with unresolved D. The CDR3 sequence is 15 residues long. Trimming left V 0 bases short and J 0 bases short, with 9 bases between. The germline V gene encodes CDR1 MNHNY and CDR2 SVGAGI (reference sequence). CDR3 protein: CASSYSSRSSYEQYV. Here the CDR3 DNA reads TGTGCCAGCAGTTACTCCTCTAGAAGCTCCTACGAGCAGTACGTC.

The rearrangement uses TRBV12-5 and TRBJ2-1, with unresolved D. Germline V gene sequence: CDR1 LGHNT, CDR2 FRNRAP. The length of the CDR3 is 12 residues. V lost 7 bases and J lost 15, with 19 bases in between. The CDR3 DNA reads as TGTGCTAGTGCCATTTCTCCGGGTCCGGGGTTCTTC. Translation gives CASAISPGPGFF.

The chain employs TRBV6-1 and TRBJ1-1, with TRBD1 as a possible D gene (6 bases). V lost 1 base, J lost 11 bases, and 11 bases lay in between. This CDR3 comprises 12 residues. Germline CDR1 is MNHNS and CDR2 is SASEGT. CDR3: CASSEGWTAAFF. In nucleotides, the CDR3 is TGTGCCAGCAGTGAAGGTTGGACAGCGGCTTTCTTT.

This sequence joins TRBV5-5 and TRBJ1-4; no definite D call. Trimming shortened V by 4 bases and J by 8 bases, and 18 bases separated the two germline ends. The CDR3 sequence is 15 residues long. CDR1 SGHKS and CDR2 YYEKEE come from the germline V gene (reference sequence). The CDR3 DNA sequence: TGTGCCAGCAGCCCCTCTCATTACAGAAACGAAAAACTGTTTTTT. This codes for CASSPSHYRNEKLFF.

The genes are TRBV7-2 and TRBJ1-6; 8 nucleotides match TRBD1. After removal of 6 bases from V and 9 bases from J, the junction contained 16 bases not matched to a gene. This CDR3 region has 17 residues. The germline gives CDR1 SGHTA, CDR2 FQGNSA. The CDR3 here is CASRTHRGSPKSSPLHF. DNA for the CDR3: TGTGCCAGCAGGACTCACAGGGGGAGCCCCAAGAGTTCACCCCTCCACTTT.